A single sample gave rise to the 30 T cell receptor beta chains below, sequenced in a study of T cells in localized non-small cell lung cancer. Some clones are missing from TCRdb's copy, which holds only in-frame ones; the method was immunoSEQ multiplex PCR. This repertoire shows over 40,000 clones, about nine tenths found once; its top ten account for about 2.8%. The material sequenced was peripheral blood, taken before any cancer treatment. The receptors were gathered from a female donor at least 60 years old with stage I squamous cell lung carcinoma.

The gene calls are TRBV7-2 and TRBJ2-7; the D gene could be TRBD1 or TRBD2 (5 bases each). Germline V gene data show CDR1 as SGHTA and CDR2 as FQGNSA. V lost 5 bases to trimming and J lost 0 bases, with 14 bases between them. The CDR3 contains 15 residues. CDR3 loop: CASSDPGTSSYEQYF. The CDR3, as DNA: TGTGCCAGCAGCGATCCCGGGACGAGCTCCTACGAGCAGTACTTC.

The gene calls are TRBV7-2 and TRBJ2-3; D possibly corresponds to TRBD2 (5 bases). The CDR3 has 12 amino acids. Trimming stripped 3 bases from V and 10 bases from J, with 11 bases between. Germline V gene lookup returns CDR1 SGHTA and CDR2 FQGNSA. CDR3 loop: CASSFSAQPQYF. DNA of the CDR3: TGTGCCAGCAGCTTTAGCGCTCAGCCGCAGTATTTT.

The chain uses TRBV5-4 and TRBJ2-7; 8 nucleotides match TRBD1. Germline CDR1 reads SGHNT; CDR2 reads YYREEE (reference sequence). The CDR3 loop spans 15 amino acids. Trimming at V came to 4 bases and at J to 5 bases, leaving 11 bases not matched to a gene. The CDR3 DNA sequence: TGTGCCAGCAGCACCCGCAGGGGGCGCGACGACGAGCAGTACTTC. The encoded protein is CASSTRRGRDDEQYF. Combining the CDR3 with reference TRBV5-4 and TRBJ2-7 gives the whole variable domain ETGVTQSPTHLIKTRGQQVTLRCSSQSGHNTVSWYQQALGQGPQFIFQYYREEENGRGNFPPRFSGLQFPNYSSELNVNALELDDSALYLCASSTRRGRDDEQYFGPGTRLTVT.

This clone was detected once. The CDR3: CASSRGQEETQYF. CDR3 DNA sequence: TGTGCCAGCTCACGAGGACAGGAAGAGACCCAGTACTTC. V and J are TRBV18 and TRBJ2-5; 7 bases align to TRBD1. The CDR3 sequence is 13 residues long. Trimming at V came to 4 bases and at J to 3 bases, leaving 2 bases not matched to a gene. Germline values: CDR1 KGHSH, CDR2 LQKENI.

The CDR3 DNA sequence: TGTGCCAGCAGCTTAGTTGGGGAGGATGGCTACACCTTC. It yields the protein CASSLVGEDGYTF. The chain links TRBV13 to TRBJ1-2; D is undetermined. This CDR3 region has 13 residues. Trimming removed 1 base from V and 6 bases from J, with 9 bases in between. Germline V gene sequence: CDR1 PRHDT, CDR2 FYEKMQ (reference sequence).

This chain connects TRBV18 to TRBJ2-2; D may be TRBD2 (7 bases). This CDR3 contains 15 residues. The V gene lost 6 bases and the J gene lost 4 bases, with 15 bases spanning the gap. Per the germline V gene, CDR1 is KGHSH and CDR2 is LQKENI. The CDR3 DNA reads TGTGCCAGCTCCCTTTCGGGGGGCCTCACCGGGGAGCTGTTTTTT. Amino acid sequence: CASSLSGGLTGELFF.

The chain has TRBV6-1 and TRBJ2-2; D possibly uses TRBD1 or TRBD2 (6 bases each). The CDR3 totals 16 residues. V lost 2 bases and J lost 6, with 16 bases in between. Germline V gives CDR1 MNHNS, CDR2 SASEGT. The CDR3 region has the DNA TGTGCCAGCAGTGAACCCGGGGGCGGAAACCCCGGGGAGCTGTTTTTT. The encoded protein is CASSEPGGGNPGELFF.

The chain joins TRBV19 to TRBJ1-1; D not resolved. CDR1 is LNHDA, CDR2 SQIVND, per germline (reference sequence). CDR3 length: 15 residues. The V and J ends lost 8 bases and 0 bases respectively, with 16 bases between them. The CDR3 DNA is TGTGCCAGTGGACGCCTCGGCGGGCTGAACACTGAAGCTTTCTTT. Translation gives CASGRLGGLNTEAFF.

This chain links TRBV30 with TRBJ1-5, with 8 bases aligning to TRBD1. The germline V gene has CDR1 GTSNPN and CDR2 SVGIG (reference sequence). The V gene end was trimmed by 2 bases and the J gene end by 2 bases; junction bases not matched to a gene: 14. The CDR3 sequence is 18 residues long. CDR3 DNA: TGTGCCTGGAGTCGGGGACCCTCAGGGGGCCGGGGCAATCAGCCCCAGCATTTT. The encoded protein is CAWSRGPSGGRGNQPQHF.

The rearrangement joins TRBV5-6 to TRBJ2-7; 11 positions agree with TRBD2. Germline loops: CDR1 SGHDT, CDR2 YYEEEE. This CDR3 is 16 amino acids long. V lost 0 bases and J lost 3; bases outside the gene matches: 5. The CDR3 sequence is CASSLDGLAGNYEQYF. As DNA, the CDR3 is TGTGCCAGCAGCTTGGATGGACTAGCGGGTAACTACGAGCAGTACTTC.

The CDR3 DNA reads as TGTGCCAGCAGCGTAGCCCCTAGCGGGAGTTTGTACGAGCAGTACTTC. Translation gives CASSVAPSGSLYEQYF. This chain uses TRBV9 with TRBJ2-7; 10 bases agree with TRBD2. Germline lookup yields CDR1 SGDLS and CDR2 YYNGEE. The V segment lost 0 bases and the J segment 4 bases; nucleotides outside the gene matches: 7. The CDR3 contains 16 residues.

The V gene is TRBV19, the J gene TRBJ2-3; 7 nucleotides line up with TRBD1. Per the germline V gene, CDR1 is LNHDA and CDR2 is SQIVND (reference sequence). V trimming: 7 bases; J trimming: 0 bases; junction bases outside the gene matches: 4. This CDR3 contains 14 residues. The CDR3 DNA is TGTGCCAGTAAACCACAGGGGAGCACAGATACGCAGTATTTT. It specifies CASKPQGSTDTQYF.

This clone was observed a few times. The V gene is TRBV2, the J gene TRBJ1-3; TRBD1 matches 8 bases. Trimming removed 6 bases from V and 1 base from J; junction bases left unmatched: 8. CDR1 is SNHLY, CDR2 FYNNEI, per germline. The length of the CDR3 is 16 residues. CDR3 in DNA: TGTGCCAGCAGCGTTGACAGGGGTTCTTCTGGAAACACCATATATTTT. As protein: CASSVDRGSSGNTIYF. Based on the CDR3 plus reference TRBV2 and TRBJ1-3, the full variable domain is EPEVTQTPSHQVTQMGQEVILRCVPISNHLYFYWYRQILGQKVEFLVSFYNNEISEKSEIFDDQFSVERPDGSNFTLKIRSTKLEDSAMYFCASSVDRGSSGNTIYFGEGSWLTVV.

The chain has TRBV6-5 and TRBJ2-7, with D maybe TRBD1 (5 bases). Looked up from germline, CDR1 is MNHEY and CDR2 is SVGAGI. V shed 0 bases and J shed 0 bases, with 6 bases lying between them. The CDR3 spans 14 residues. DNA for the CDR3: TGTGCCAGCAGTTACTCTGGGGCCTCCTACGAGCAGTACTTC. Protein: CASSYSGASYEQYF.

V is TRBV6-5 and J is TRBJ1-1; D not certain. The germline V and J ends were trimmed by 2 bases and 2 bases, with 6 bases remaining between them. The CDR3 extends over 13 amino acids. Germline-derived CDR1 and CDR2 are MNHEY and SVGAGI. CDR3 residues: CASSYKRNTEAFF. The CDR3 DNA reads as TGTGCCAGCAGTTACAAAAGAAACACTGAAGCTTTCTTT.

The gene calls are TRBV2 and TRBJ2-1; TRBD2 matches at 9 bases. Trimming removed 7 bases from V and 0 bases from J; junction bases left unmatched: 16. Germline loops: CDR1 SNHLY, CDR2 FYNNEI. The CDR3 is made up of 19 amino acids. This CDR3 is CASIRGGLADPHSYNEQFF. The CDR3 DNA reads TGTGCCAGCATCCGAGGGGGACTAGCCGACCCCCACTCCTACAATGAGCAGTTCTTC. Combining the CDR3 with reference TRBV2 and TRBJ2-1 gives the whole variable domain EPEVTQTPSHQVTQMGQEVILRCVPISNHLYFYWYRQILGQKVEFLVSFYNNEISEKSEIFDDQFSVERPDGSNFTLKIRSTKLEDSAMYFCASIRGGLADPHSYNEQFFGPGTRLTVL.

The V call is TRBV7-2, the J call TRBJ2-7, with a weak D call TRBD1 (6 bases). V was shortened by 3 bases and J by 4 bases, with 13 bases between the two germline ends. Looked up from germline, CDR1 is SGHTA and CDR2 is FQGNSA. The CDR3 sequence is 14 residues long. CDR3 sequence reads: CASSLSQGRYEQYF. Here the CDR3 DNA reads TGTGCCAGCAGCTTGTCACAGGGAAGATACGAGCAGTACTTC.

The chain uses TRBV7-9 and TRBJ2-1, with 8 bases matching TRBD2. CDR1 SEHNR and CDR2 FQNEAQ come from the germline V gene (reference sequence). The CDR3 sequence is 16 residues long. The junction had 7 bases not matched to a gene; V was cut back by 5 bases and J by 1 base. CDR3 sequence (DNA): TGTGCCAGCAGCCTTCGTCCGGGAGGGTCCTACAATGAGCAGTTCTTC. Residues: CASSLRPGGSYNEQFF.

The V and J genes are TRBV10-3 and TRBJ1-1; D remains ambiguous. The CDR3 length is 14 residues. The germline V gene encodes CDR1 ENHRY and CDR2 SYGVKD. Between the trimmed V and J ends, which lost 3 bases and 1 base, there was a span of 9 bases. CDR3 sequence (DNA): TGTGCCATCAGTGAAAGACTCCAGAACACTGAAGCTTTCTTT. Its protein is CAISERLQNTEAFF.

The V call is TRBV5-1, the J call TRBJ2-7, with 9 bases matching TRBD2. Germline CDR1 reads SGHRS; CDR2 reads YFSETQ. This CDR3 is built from 15 residues. The V and J ends lost 5 bases and 7 bases, in that order; junction bases with no gene match: 13. The CDR3 spells CASSLTSGSREEQYF. The DNA for the CDR3 is TGCGCCAGCAGTCTCACTAGCGGGTCCCGGGAGGAGCAGTACTTC. Together with reference TRBV5-1 and TRBJ2-7, the CDR3 gives the full variable domain: KAGVTQTPRYLIKTRGQQVTLSCSPISGHRSVSWYQQTPGQGLQFLFEYFSETQRNKGNFPGRFSGRQFSNSRSEMNVSTLELGDSALYLCASSLTSGSREEQYFGPGTRLTVT.

V gene TRBV2 combines with J gene TRBJ2-1; 10 bases map to TRBD1. Germline trimming cut 6 bases from V and 10 bases from J; bases unmatched to any gene: 3. This CDR3 comprises 12 residues. Germline lookup yields CDR1 SNHLY and CDR2 FYNNEI. The CDR3 reads CASRGDRGEQFF. The CDR3 DNA follows: TGTGCCAGCAGGGGGGACAGGGGAGAGCAGTTCTTC.

This chain uses TRBV6-5 with TRBJ2-7, with D possibly matching TRBD2 (6 bases). Per germline, CDR1 MNHEY and CDR2 SVGAGI. V was pared by 8 bases and J by 7 bases, with 15 bases between. CDR3 length: 12 amino acids. This CDR3 is CASGRLALEQYF. For the CDR3, the DNA is TGTGCCAGCGGCCGGCTAGCGTTAGAGCAGTACTTC.

The rearrangement links TRBV28 to TRBJ2-3; a possible D gene is TRBD2 (6 bases). Germline loops: CDR1 MDHEN, CDR2 SYDVKM. This CDR3 is built from 18 residues. Trimming removed 7 bases from V and 2 bases from J, with 25 bases in between. CDR3 amino acids: CASIFPLKEGLSTDTQYF. CDR3 nucleotides: TGTGCCAGCATTTTTCCCCTAAAGGAGGGACTCTCCACAGATACGCAGTATTTT.

The chain employs TRBV5-4 and TRBJ2-1; 9 bases fit TRBD2. The V gene end was trimmed by 3 bases and the J gene end by 9 bases; junction bases not matched to a gene: 4. The CDR3 loop spans 13 amino acids. Germline V CDR1 and CDR2: SGHNT, YYREEE (reference sequence). The chain's CDR3 is CASSSGLAGEQFF. Written as DNA, the CDR3 is TGTGCCAGCAGCTCGGGACTAGCTGGTGAGCAGTTCTTC.

The genes are TRBV7-9 and TRBJ2-7; D is perhaps TRBD2 (5 bases). V lost 5 bases, J lost 2 bases, and 13 bases lay in between. Germline values: CDR1 SEHNR, CDR2 FQNEAQ (reference sequence). The CDR3 runs to 14 residues. In DNA, the CDR3 is TGTGCCAGCAGCCAGGAAGGGAGCGCCTACGAGCAGTACTTC. This encodes CASSQEGSAYEQYF.

The V call is TRBV10-3, the J call TRBJ2-7; 7 nucleotides match TRBD1. Germline trimming cut 6 bases from V and 0 bases from J; bases unmatched to any gene: 5. Germline CDR1 is ENHRY and CDR2 is SYGVKD. The CDR3 contains 14 residues. The CDR3 loop reads CAIRDRHSSYEQYF. The DNA for the CDR3 is TGTGCCATCAGGGACAGGCATAGCTCCTACGAGCAGTACTTC.

J is TRBJ1-4 and V is TRBV9; 8 bases agree with TRBD1. The CDR3 totals 15 residues. With V trimmed by 3 bases and J by 5 bases, 6 bases remained unmatched. Germline-derived CDR1 and CDR2 are SGDLS and YYNGEE. The chain's CDR3 is CASSAQDRENEKLFF. CDR3 bases: TGTGCCAGCAGCGCCCAGGACAGGGAAAATGAAAAACTGTTTTTT.

The rearrangement uses TRBV15 and TRBJ2-1; the D call may be TRBD1 or TRBD2 (6 bases each). V lost 6 bases to trimming and J lost 8 bases, with 20 bases between them. CDR1 and CDR2 (germline): LNHNV, YYDKDF (reference sequence). CDR3 size: 15 residues. The CDR3 DNA reads TGTGCCACCAGACCCCCGGGGGCGAGTTTTCATGAGCAGTTCTTC. Its protein product is CATRPPGASFHEQFF. Full variable domain (missing parts from reference TRBV15 and TRBJ2-1): DAMVIQNPRYQVTQFGKPVTLSCSQTLNHNVMYWYQQKSSQAPKLLFHYYDKDFNNEADTPDNFQSRRPNTSFCFLDIRSPGLGDTAMYLCATRPPGASFHEQFFGPGTRLTVL.

This chain uses TRBV5-1 with TRBJ1-1; D is undetermined. CDR1 is SGHRS, CDR2 YFSETQ, per germline. V lost 0 bases and J 0 bases, leaving 3 bases between the germline ends. The length of the CDR3 is 13 residues. CDR3 loop: CASSLVLNTEAFF. CDR3 nucleotides: TGCGCCAGCAGCTTGGTGTTGAACACTGAAGCTTTCTTT.

This clone has just a few counts. The CDR3 here is CASSFNSNYGYTF. CDR3 bases: TGTGCCAGCAGTTTTAACAGTAACTATGGCTACACCTTC. The V gene is TRBV27, the J gene TRBJ1-2; no definite D call. The CDR3 spans 13 residues. Between the trimmed V and J ends, which lost 3 bases and 1 base, there was a span of 6 bases. The germline gives CDR1 MNHEY, CDR2 SMNVEV (reference sequence).